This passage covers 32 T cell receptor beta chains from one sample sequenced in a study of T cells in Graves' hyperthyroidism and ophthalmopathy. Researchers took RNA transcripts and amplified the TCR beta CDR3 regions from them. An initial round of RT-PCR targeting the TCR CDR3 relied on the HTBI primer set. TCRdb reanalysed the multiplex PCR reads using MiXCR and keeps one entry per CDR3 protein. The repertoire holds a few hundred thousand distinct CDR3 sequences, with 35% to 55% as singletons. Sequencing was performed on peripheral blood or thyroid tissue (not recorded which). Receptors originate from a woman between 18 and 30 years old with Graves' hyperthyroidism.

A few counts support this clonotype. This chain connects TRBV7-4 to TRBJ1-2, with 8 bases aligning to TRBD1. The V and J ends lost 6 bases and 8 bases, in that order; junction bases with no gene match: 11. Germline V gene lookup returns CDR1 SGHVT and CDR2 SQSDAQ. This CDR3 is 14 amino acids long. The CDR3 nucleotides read TGTGCCAGCAGTTCTGGACAGGGAACCACCGGCTACACCTTC. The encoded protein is CASSSGQGTTGYTF.

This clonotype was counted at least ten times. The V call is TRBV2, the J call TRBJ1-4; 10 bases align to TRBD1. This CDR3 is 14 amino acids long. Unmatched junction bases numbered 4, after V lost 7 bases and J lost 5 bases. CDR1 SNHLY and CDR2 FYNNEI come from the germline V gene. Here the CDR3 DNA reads TGTGCCAGCAAGAAGGGACAGGGGAATGAAAAACTGTTTTTT. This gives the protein CASKKGQGNEKLFF.

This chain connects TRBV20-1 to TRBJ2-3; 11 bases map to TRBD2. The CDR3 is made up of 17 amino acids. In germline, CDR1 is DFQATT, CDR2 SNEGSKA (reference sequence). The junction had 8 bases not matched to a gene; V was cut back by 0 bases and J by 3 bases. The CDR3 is CSARDSSGRARTDTQYF. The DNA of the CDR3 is TGCAGTGCTAGAGACAGTAGCGGGAGGGCCAGAACAGATACGCAGTATTTT.

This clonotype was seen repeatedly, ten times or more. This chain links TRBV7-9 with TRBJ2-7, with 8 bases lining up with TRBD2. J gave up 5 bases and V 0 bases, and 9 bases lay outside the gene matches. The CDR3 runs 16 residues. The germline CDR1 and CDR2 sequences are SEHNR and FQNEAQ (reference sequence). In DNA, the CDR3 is TGTGCCAGCAGCTTAGCGATCAGAGCGGGAGTAAACGAGCAGTACTTC. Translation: CASSLAIRAGVNEQYF.

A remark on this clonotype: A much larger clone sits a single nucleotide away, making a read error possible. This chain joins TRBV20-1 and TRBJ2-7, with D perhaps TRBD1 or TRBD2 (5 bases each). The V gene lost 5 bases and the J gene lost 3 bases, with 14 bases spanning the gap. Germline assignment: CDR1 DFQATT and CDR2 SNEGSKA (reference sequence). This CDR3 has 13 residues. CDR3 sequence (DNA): TGCAGTGCTCCGGGACCGAGAGGCTACGAGCAGTACTTC. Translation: CSAPGPRGYEQYF.

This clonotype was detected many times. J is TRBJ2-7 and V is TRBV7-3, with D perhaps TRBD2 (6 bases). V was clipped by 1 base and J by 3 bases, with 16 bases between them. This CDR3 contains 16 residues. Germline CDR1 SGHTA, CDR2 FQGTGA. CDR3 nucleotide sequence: TGTGCCAGCAGCTTAAGCCCCCCGGGAGAGATCTACGAGCAGTACTTC. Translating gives CASSLSPPGEIYEQYF.

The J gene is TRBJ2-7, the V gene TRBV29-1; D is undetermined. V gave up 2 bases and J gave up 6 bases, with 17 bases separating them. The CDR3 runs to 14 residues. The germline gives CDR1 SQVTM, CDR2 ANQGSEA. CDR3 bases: TGCAGCGTTGAATCGGCGGAGAACCCCTGCGAGCAGTACTTC. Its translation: CSVESAENPCEQYF.

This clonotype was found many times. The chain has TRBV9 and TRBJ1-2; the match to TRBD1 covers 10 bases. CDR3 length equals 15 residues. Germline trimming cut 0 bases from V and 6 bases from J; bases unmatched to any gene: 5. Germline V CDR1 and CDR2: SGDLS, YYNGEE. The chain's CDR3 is CASSVAATGGNGYTF. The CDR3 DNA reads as TGTGCCAGCAGCGTAGCCGCGACAGGGGGCAATGGCTACACCTTC.

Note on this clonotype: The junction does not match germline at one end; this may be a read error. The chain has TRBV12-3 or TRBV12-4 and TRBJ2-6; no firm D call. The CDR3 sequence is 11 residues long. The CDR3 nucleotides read TGTGCCAGCAGGCCCGGGCCCTCTCTTGCTTTC. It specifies CASRPGPSLAF.

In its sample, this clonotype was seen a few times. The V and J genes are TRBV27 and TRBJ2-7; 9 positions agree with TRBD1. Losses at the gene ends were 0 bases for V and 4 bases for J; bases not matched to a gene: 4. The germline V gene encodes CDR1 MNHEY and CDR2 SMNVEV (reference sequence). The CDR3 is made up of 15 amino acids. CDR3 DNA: TGTGCCAGCAGTTTATCCGGACAGGGGATATACGAGCAGTACTTC. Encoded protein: CASSLSGQGIYEQYF.

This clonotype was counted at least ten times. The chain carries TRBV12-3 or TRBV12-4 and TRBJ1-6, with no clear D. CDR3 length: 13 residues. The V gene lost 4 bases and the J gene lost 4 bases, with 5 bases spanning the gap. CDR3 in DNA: TGTGCCAGCAGTTACAGATATAATTCACCCCTCCACTTT. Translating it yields CASSYRYNSPLHF.

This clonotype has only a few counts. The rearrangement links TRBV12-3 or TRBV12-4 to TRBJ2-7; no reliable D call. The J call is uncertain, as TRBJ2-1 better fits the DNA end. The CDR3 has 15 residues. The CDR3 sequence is CASSPDQYPYNEQFF. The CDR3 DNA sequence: TGTGCCAGCAGCCCTGACCAATACCCCTACAATGAGCAGTTCTTC.

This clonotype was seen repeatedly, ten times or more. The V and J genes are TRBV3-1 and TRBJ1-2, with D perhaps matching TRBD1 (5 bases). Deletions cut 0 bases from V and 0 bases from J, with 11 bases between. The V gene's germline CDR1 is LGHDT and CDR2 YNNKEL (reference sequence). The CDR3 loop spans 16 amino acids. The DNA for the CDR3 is TGTGCCAGCAGCCAAGAGACAGCGCAAGCTAACTATGGCTACACCTTC. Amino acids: CASSQETAQANYGYTF.

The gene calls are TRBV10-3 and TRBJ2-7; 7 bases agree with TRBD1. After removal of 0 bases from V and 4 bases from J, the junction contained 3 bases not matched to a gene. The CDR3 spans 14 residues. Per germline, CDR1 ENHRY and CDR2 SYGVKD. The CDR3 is CAISESSGGYEQYF. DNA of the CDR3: TGTGCCATCAGTGAGTCGTCAGGGGGATACGAGCAGTACTTC.

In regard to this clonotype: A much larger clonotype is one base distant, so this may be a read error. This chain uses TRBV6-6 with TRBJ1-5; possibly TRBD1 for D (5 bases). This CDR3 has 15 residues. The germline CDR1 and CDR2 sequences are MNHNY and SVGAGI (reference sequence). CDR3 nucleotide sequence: TGTGCCATCAGTTACTCCGGGTTCCAGGGTCAGCCCCAGCATTTT. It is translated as CAISYSGFQGQPQHF.

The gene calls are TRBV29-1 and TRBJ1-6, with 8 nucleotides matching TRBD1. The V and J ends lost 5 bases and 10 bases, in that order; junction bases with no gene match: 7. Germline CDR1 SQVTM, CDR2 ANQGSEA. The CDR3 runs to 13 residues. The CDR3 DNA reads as TGCAGCGTTCGACAGGGGAGACGGTCACCCCTCCACTTT. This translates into CSVRQGRRSPLHF.

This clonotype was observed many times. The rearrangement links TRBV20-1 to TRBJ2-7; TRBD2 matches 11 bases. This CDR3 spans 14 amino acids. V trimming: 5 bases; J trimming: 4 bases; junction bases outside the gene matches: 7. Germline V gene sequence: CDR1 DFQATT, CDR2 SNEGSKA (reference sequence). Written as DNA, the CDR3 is TGCAGTGCTTCCCCCGGGACTAGCGGTTACGAGCAGTACTTC. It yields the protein CSASPGTSGYEQYF.

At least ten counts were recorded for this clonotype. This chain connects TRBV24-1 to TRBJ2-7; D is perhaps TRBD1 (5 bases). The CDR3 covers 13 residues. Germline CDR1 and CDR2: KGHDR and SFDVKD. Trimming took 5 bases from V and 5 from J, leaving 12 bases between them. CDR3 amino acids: CATSVGPRDEQYF. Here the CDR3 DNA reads TGTGCCACCAGTGTTGGGCCCAGGGACGAGCAGTACTTC.

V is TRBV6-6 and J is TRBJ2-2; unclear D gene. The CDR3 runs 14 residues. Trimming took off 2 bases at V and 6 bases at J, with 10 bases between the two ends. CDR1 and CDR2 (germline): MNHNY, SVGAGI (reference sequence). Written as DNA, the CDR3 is TGTGCCAGCAGTTACAGGGTAGGCGCCGGGGAGCTGTTTTTT. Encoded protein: CASSYRVGAGELFF.

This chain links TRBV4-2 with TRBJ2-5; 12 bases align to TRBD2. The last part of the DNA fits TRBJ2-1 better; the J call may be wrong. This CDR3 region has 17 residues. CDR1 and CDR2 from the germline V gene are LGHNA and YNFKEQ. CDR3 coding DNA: TGTGCCAGCAGCCAAGGGGAGACTAGCGGGAGTGCCAATGAGCAGTTCTTC. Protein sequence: CASSQGETSGSANEQFF.

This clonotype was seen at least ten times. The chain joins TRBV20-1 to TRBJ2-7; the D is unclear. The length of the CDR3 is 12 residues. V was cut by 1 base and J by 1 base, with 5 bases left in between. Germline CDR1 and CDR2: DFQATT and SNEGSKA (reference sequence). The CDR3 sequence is CSARGLSYEQYF. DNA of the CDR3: TGCAGTGCTAGAGGACTGTCCTACGAGCAGTACTTC.

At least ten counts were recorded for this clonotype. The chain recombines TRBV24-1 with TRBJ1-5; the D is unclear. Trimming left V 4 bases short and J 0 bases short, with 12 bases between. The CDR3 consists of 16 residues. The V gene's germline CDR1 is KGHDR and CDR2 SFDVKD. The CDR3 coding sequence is TGTGCCACCAGTGACTCACACGAGTATAGCAATCAGCCCCAGCATTTT. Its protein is CATSDSHEYSNQPQHF.

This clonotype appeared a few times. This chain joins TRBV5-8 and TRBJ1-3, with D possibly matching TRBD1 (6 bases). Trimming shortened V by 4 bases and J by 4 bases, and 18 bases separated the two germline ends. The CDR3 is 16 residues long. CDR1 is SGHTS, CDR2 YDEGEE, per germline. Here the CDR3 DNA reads TGTGCCAGCAGCCGCCCGAGACAGGCCTCAGGAAACACCATATATTTT. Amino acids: CASSRPRQASGNTIYF.

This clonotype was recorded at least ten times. CDR3 in DNA: TGTGCCAGCAGCCAAGAAGACGGACAAAATCAGCCCCAGCATTTT. Its protein is CASSQEDGQNQPQHF. The chain carries TRBV4-2 and TRBJ1-5; D is possibly TRBD1 (5 bases). The CDR3 has 15 amino acids. The V gene's germline CDR1 is LGHNA and CDR2 YNFKEQ. V was cut by 0 bases and J by 4 bases, with 10 bases left in between.

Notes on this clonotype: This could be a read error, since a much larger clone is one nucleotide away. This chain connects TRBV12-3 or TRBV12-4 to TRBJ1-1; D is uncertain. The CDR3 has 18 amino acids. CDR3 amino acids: CASSLAIRRLYKNTEASF. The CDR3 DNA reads TGTGCCAGCAGTTTAGCTATACGTCGGTTGTACAAGAACACTGAAGCTTCCTTT.

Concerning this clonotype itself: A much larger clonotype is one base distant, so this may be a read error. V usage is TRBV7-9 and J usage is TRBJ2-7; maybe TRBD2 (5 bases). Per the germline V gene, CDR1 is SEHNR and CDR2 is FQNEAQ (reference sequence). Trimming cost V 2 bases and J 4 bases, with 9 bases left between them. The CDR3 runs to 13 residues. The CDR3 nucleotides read TGTGCCAGCAGCTTATTTGGGAGATACGAGCAGTACTTC. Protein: CASSLFGRYEQYF.

This chain's CDR3 is CASSQRLSNYGYTF. Here the CDR3 DNA reads TGCGCCAGCAGCCAACGACTCTCCAACTATGGCTACACCTTC. The gene calls are TRBV5-1 and TRBJ1-2; unclear D gene. The CDR3 length is 14 residues. Looked up from germline, CDR1 is SGHRS and CDR2 is YFSETQ. V lost 4 bases to trimming and J lost 2 bases, with 12 bases between them. Together with reference TRBV5-1 and TRBJ1-2, the CDR3 gives the full variable domain: KAGVTQTPRYLIKTRGQQVTLSCSPISGHRSVSWYQQTPGQGLQFLFEYFSETQRNKGNFPGRFSGRQFSNSRSEMNVSTLELGDSALYLCASSQRLSNYGYTFGSGTRLTVV.

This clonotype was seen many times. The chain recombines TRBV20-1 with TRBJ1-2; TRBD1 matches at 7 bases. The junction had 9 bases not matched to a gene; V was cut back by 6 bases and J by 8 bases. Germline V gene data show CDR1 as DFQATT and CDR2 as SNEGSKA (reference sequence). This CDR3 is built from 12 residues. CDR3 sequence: CSAKDRAYGYTF. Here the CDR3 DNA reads TGCAGTGCCAAAGACAGGGCTTACGGCTACACCTTC.

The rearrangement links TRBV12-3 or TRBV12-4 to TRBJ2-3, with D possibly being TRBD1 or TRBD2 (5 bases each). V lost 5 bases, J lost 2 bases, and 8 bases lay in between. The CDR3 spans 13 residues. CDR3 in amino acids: CASSTGATDTQYF. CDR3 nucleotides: TGTGCCAGCAGTACCGGGGCCACAGATACGCAGTATTTT.

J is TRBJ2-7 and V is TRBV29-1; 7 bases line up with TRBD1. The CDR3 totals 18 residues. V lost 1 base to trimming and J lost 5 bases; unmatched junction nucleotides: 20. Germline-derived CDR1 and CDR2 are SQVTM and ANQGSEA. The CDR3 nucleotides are TGCAGCGTTGAAGGCTCAAACCGACAGGGTAATAAGGTCGACGAGCAGTACTTC. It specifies CSVEGSNRQGNKVDEQYF.

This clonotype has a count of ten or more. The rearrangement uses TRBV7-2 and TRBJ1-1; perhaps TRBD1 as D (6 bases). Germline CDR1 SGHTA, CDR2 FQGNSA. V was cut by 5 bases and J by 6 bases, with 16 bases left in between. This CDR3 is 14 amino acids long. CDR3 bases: TGTGCCAGCAGCACTACCAGGGGTAACGCTGAAGCTTTCTTT. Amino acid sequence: CASSTTRGNAEAFF.

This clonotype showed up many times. CDR3 in DNA: TGTGCCAGCAGCACACAGGGTTTCTCCTACGAGCAGTACTTC. Translation gives CASSTQGFSYEQYF. The chain links TRBV9 to TRBJ2-7; the D gene is possibly TRBD1 (6 bases). The CDR3 loop spans 14 amino acids. Germline V CDR1 and CDR2: SGDLS, YYNGEE. Deletions cut 4 bases from V and 0 bases from J, with 11 bases between.